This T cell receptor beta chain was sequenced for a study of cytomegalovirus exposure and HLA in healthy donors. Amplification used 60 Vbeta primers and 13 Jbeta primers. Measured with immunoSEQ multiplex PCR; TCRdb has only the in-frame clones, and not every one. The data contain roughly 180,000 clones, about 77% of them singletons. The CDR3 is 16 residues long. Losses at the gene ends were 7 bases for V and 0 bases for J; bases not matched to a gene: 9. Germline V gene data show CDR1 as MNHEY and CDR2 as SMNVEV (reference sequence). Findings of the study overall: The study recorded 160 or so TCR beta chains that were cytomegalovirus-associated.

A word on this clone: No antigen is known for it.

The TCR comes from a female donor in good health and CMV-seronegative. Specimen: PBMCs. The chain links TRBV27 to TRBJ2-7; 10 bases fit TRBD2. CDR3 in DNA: TGTGCCAGCACCCGGACTAGCGGAATGAGCTCCTACGAGCAGTACTTC. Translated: CASTRTSGMSSYEQYF.